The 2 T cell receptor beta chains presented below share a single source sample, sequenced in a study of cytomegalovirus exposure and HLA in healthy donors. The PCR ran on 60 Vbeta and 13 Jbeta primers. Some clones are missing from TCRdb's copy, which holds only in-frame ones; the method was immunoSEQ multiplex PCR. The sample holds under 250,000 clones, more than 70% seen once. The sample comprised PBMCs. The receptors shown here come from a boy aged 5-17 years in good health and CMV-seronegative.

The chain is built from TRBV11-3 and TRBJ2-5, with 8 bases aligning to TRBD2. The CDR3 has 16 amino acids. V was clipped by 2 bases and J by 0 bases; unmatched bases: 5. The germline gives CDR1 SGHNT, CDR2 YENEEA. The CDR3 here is CASSLTGGGYQETQYF. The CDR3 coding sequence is TGTGCCAGCAGCTTAACGGGCGGGGGGTACCAAGAGACCCAGTACTTC. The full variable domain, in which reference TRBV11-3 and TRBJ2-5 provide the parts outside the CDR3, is EAGVVQSPRYKIIEKKQPVAFWCNPISGHNTLYWYLQNLGQGPELLIRYENEEAVDDSQLPKDRFSAERLKGVDSTLKIQPAELGDSAVYLCASSLTGGGYQETQYFGPGTRLLVL.

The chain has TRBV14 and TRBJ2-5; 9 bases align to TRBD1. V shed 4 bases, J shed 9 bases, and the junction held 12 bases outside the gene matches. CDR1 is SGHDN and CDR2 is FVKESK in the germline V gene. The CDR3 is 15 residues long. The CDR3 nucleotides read TGTGCCAGCAGCCGCGGGACAGGGCCTCGGGTTTCCCAGTACTTC. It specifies CASSRGTGPRVSQYF.